Below, 25 T cell receptor beta chains from the same sample are listed, as sequenced in a study of shared clonotypes between healthy human individuals. Data came from immunoSEQ multiplex PCR; TCRdb stores just in-frame clones and leaves some out. The top ten clones hold roughly 1% of a sample with over 2 million clones, about 95% of them seen once. Cells designated naive CD8 were CD45RO-negative and were positively selected for CCR7, with terminally differentiated effector memory CD45RA+ cells excluded. Material: naive CD8+ T cells sorted from blood. Receptors were obtained from a man in his late teens or twenties in good health.

Turning to this clone: No DNA is shown, since the ends of the CDR3 on it are uncertain; the CDR3 is the one TCRdb lists. V and J are TRBV27 and TRBJ2-3; the table's D call, TRBD2, was not checked against the DNA. Germline CDR1 reads MNHEY; CDR2 reads SMNVEV (reference sequence). The CDR3 is 11 amino acids in total, end residues counted. This CDR3 reads CASSSSDTQYF.

As for this clone: One end of the junction does not line up with germline, which may come from a read error. This chain uses TRBV2 with TRBJ2-1; D remains ambiguous. The length of the CDR3 is 14 residues. Germline V CDR1 and CDR2: SNHLY, FYNNEI. The CDR3 is CASSEGLQSNEQFF. The CDR3 DNA is TGTGCCAGCAGCGAAGGGTTACAGAGCAATGAGCAGTTCTTC. The whole variable domain, filled in from reference TRBV2 and TRBJ2-1, reads EPEVTQTPSHQVTQMGQEVILRCVPISNHLYFYWYRQILGQKVEFLVSFYNNEISEKSEIFDDQFSVERPDGSNFTLKIRSTKLEDSAMYFCASSEGLQSNEQFFGPGTRLTVL.

The chain carries TRBV9 and TRBJ1-5; TRBD1 matches at 8 bases. The CDR3 runs to 17 residues. V dropped 4 bases and J dropped 0; count of bases not matched to a gene: 9. CDR1 and CDR2 from the germline V gene are SGDLS and YYNGEE. The CDR3 DNA follows: TGTGCCAGCAGCACTGGACAGGGTGGTGGTAGCAATCAGCCCCAGCATTTT. It yields the protein CASSTGQGGGSNQPQHF.

The chain links TRBV5-4 to TRBJ1-1, with 12 bases aligning to TRBD1. From germline, CDR1 is SGHNT and CDR2 YYREEE (reference sequence). J gave up 0 bases and V 5 bases, and 11 bases lay outside the gene matches. This CDR3 has 18 amino acids. The CDR3 DNA reads as TGTGCCAGCAGTCACAGTTTAGGGACAGGGGGCATGAACACTGAAGCTTTCTTT. Protein: CASSHSLGTGGMNTEAFF.

The chain has TRBV28 and TRBJ1-2; 10 bases align to TRBD1. This CDR3 is built from 12 residues. V dropped 7 bases and J dropped 6; count of bases not matched to a gene: 2. CDR1 and CDR2 (germline): MDHEN, SYDVKM. CDR3 in amino acids: CASTDRGHGYTF. The CDR3 DNA reads as TGTGCCAGCACCGACAGGGGGCATGGCTACACCTTC.

The chain joins TRBV9 to TRBJ2-3; D gene unclear. The CDR3 loop spans 12 amino acids. Germline assignment: CDR1 SGDLS and CDR2 YYNGEE. Trimming cost V 3 bases and J 6 bases, with 8 bases left between them. CDR3 nucleotide sequence: TGTGCCAGCAGCGCGACTCCGGATACGCAGTATTTT. Encoded protein: CASSATPDTQYF.

In nucleotides, the CDR3 is TGTGCCAGCAGCTCCCGGGACAGGGACTACGGTAATTCACCCCTCCACTTT. Its translation: CASSSRDRDYGNSPLHF. The J gene is TRBJ1-6, the V gene TRBV7-2, with 9 bases that match TRBD1. The CDR3 is 17 residues long. V lost 4 bases and J lost 6; bases outside the gene matches: 10. The germline V gene encodes CDR1 SGHTA and CDR2 FQGNSA.

The rearrangement links TRBV5-6 to TRBJ2-7; 7 bases align to TRBD1. Per the germline V gene, CDR1 is SGHDT and CDR2 is YYEEEE. The CDR3 is 13 residues long. The ends lost 5 bases at V and 6 bases at J; junction bases unmatched: 8. The DNA for the CDR3 is TGTGCCAGCAGTGCCACTGGACAGGTCGAGCAGTACTTC. It yields the protein CASSATGQVEQYF.

The chain links TRBV9 to TRBJ2-1; D not resolved. From germline, CDR1 is SGDLS and CDR2 YYNGEE. Trimming pared 3 bases from V and 5 bases from J, leaving 9 bases between. The CDR3 covers 13 residues. The DNA for the CDR3 is TGTGCCAGCAGCGATTTAAATCACAATGAGCAGTTCTTC. It is translated as CASSDLNHNEQFF.

The V and J genes are TRBV7-9 and TRBJ2-1; TRBD2 agrees at 13 bases. Trimming took 2 bases from V and 7 from J; bases not matched to a gene: 5. Germline lookup yields CDR1 SEHNR and CDR2 FQNEAQ (reference sequence). The CDR3 loop spans 16 amino acids. CDR3 in DNA: TGTGCCAGCAGCTTAACCGGGACTAGCGGGAATAATGAGCAGTTCTTC. It yields the protein CASSLTGTSGNNEQFF.

The V call is TRBV11-2, the J call TRBJ2-3, with 10 nucleotides matching TRBD2. Looked up from germline, CDR1 is SGHAT and CDR2 is FQNNGV. CDR3 length: 17 residues. Unmatched junction bases numbered 6, after V lost 1 base and J lost 2 bases. CDR3 sequence: CASSLGRSGGYTDTQYF. The CDR3 nucleotides are TGTGCCAGCAGCTTAGGGCGTAGCGGGGGGTACACAGATACGCAGTATTTT.

Turning to this clone: Within the sample, other DNA sequences also encode this same CDR3. The chain links TRBV27 to TRBJ2-7, with TRBD1 matching over 12 bases. CDR1 MNHEY and CDR2 SMNVEV come from the germline V gene (reference sequence). The V and J ends lost 2 bases and 5 bases, in that order; junction bases with no gene match: 1. This CDR3 is built from 14 residues. The CDR3 DNA follows: TGTGCCAGCAGTTTAGGGACAGGGGGCAACGAGCAGTACTTC. Protein sequence: CASSLGTGGNEQYF.

This chain connects TRBV16 to TRBJ1-6; D unresolved. The germline CDR1 and CDR2 sequences are KGHSY and FQNENV. Trimming pared 0 bases from V and 7 bases from J, leaving 13 bases between. This CDR3 comprises 16 residues. For the CDR3, the DNA is TGTGCCAGCAGCCAATCGTTAACAGACTTAAATTCACCCCTCCACTTT. It specifies CASSQSLTDLNSPLHF.

CDR3 in amino acids: CASSYPPNEQYF. The CDR3 DNA follows: TGTGCCAGCAGTTATCCCCCTAACGAGCAGTACTTC. This rearrangement joins TRBV7-9 to TRBJ2-7; D not certain. This CDR3 is 12 amino acids long. Germline V gene lookup returns CDR1 SEHNR and CDR2 FQNEAQ (reference sequence). The V end was cut by 6 bases, the J end by 5 bases, with 11 bases between.

The CDR3 sequence: CASKRDHEYF. The CDR3 coding sequence is TGTGCCAGCAAGCGGGACCACGAGTACTTC. This chain joins TRBV6-5 and TRBJ2-5, with 7 bases identical to TRBD2. This CDR3 is built from 10 residues. V dropped 7 bases and J dropped 12; count of bases not matched to a gene: 5. Germline loops: CDR1 MNHEY, CDR2 SVGAGI.

The CDR3 nucleotides read TGTGCCAGCAGCGGGCCCCCGGACCCAGATACGCAGTATTTT. Translated: CASSGPPDPDTQYF. The chain links TRBV9 to TRBJ2-3; no clear D gene. Germline CDR1 reads SGDLS; CDR2 reads YYNGEE. CDR3 size: 14 residues. The V and J ends lost 3 bases and 4 bases respectively, with 12 bases between them.

V usage is TRBV6-5 and J usage is TRBJ1-5; D is unclear. The germline V gene has CDR1 MNHEY and CDR2 SVGAGI. The V and J ends lost 4 bases and 0 bases respectively, with 4 bases between them. The CDR3 consists of 13 residues. CDR3 coding DNA: TGTGCCAGCAGTTCGTATAGCAATCAGCCCCAGCATTTT. Protein sequence: CASSSYSNQPQHF.

The chain carries TRBV11-2 and TRBJ1-3; the D gene is possibly TRBD1 (6 bases). This CDR3 is 16 amino acids long. The V and J ends lost 5 bases and 0 bases respectively, with 14 bases between them. CDR1 and CDR2 from the germline V gene are SGHAT and FQNNGV. The CDR3 DNA sequence: TGTGCCAGCAGCCCCCCGGGACAACACTCTGGAAACACCATATATTTT. This sequence encodes CASSPPGQHSGNTIYF.

The V and J genes are TRBV29-1 and TRBJ1-1; a weak D match, TRBD1 (6 bases). The ends were cut back, 2 bases at V and 4 bases at J, with 11 bases in the middle. CDR1 is SQVTM, CDR2 ANQGSEA, per germline. The CDR3 loop spans 13 amino acids. The CDR3 DNA reads TGCAGCGTTGAATTGGACAGAAGCACTGAAGCTTTCTTT. This encodes CSVELDRSTEAFF.

This clone appeared a single time. The chain couples TRBV27 to TRBJ2-1; D possibly matches TRBD1 or TRBD2 (5 bases each). The CDR3 has 17 residues. Germline V gene lookup returns CDR1 MNHEY and CDR2 SMNVEV (reference sequence). With 1 base removed from V and 0 bases from J, the gap between germline ends came to 13 bases. CDR3 amino acids: CASSLLWDLSSYNEQFF. The DNA for the CDR3 is TGTGCCAGCAGTTTATTATGGGACCTAAGCTCCTACAATGAGCAGTTCTTC.

The gene calls are TRBV5-6 and TRBJ1-1; possible D gene TRBD1, 5 bases. Trimming shortened V by 6 bases and J by 1 base, and 16 bases separated the two germline ends. Germline V CDR1 and CDR2: SGHDT, YYEEEE. The CDR3 is 15 amino acids. Here the CDR3 reads CASMGLGDGNTEAFF. The DNA for the CDR3 is TGTGCCAGCATGGGACTCGGGGATGGGAACACTGAAGCTTTCTTT.

This rearrangement joins TRBV7-2 to TRBJ1-1, with unresolved D. Germline CDR1 SGHTA, CDR2 FQGNSA. Trimming removed 2 bases at V and 2 bases at J, with 9 bases between. CDR3 length equals 14 residues. Written as DNA, the CDR3 is TGTGCCAGCAGCTTACGGGCCATTAACACTGAAGCTTTCTTT. Its protein product is CASSLRAINTEAFF.

This chain uses TRBV28 with TRBJ1-2; D unclear. Germline V gene data show CDR1 as MDHEN and CDR2 as SYDVKM. This CDR3 spans 14 amino acids. V lost 4 bases, J lost 4 bases, and 13 bases lay in between. In DNA form, the CDR3 reads TGTGCCAGCAGTTCCCCCGAGGGCACCTATGGCTACACCTTC. Its translation: CASSSPEGTYGYTF.

This chain uses TRBV6-6 with TRBJ1-3, with TRBD1 as a possible D gene (6 bases). Germline-derived CDR1 and CDR2 are MNHNY and SVGAGI (reference sequence). The CDR3 runs to 13 residues. The CDR3, as DNA: TGTGCTTCTAAACAGGGCTCTGGAAACACCATATATTTT. Its translation: CASKQGSGNTIYF.

Worth noting for this clone: Other nucleotide sequences from this sample produce the same CDR3. V is TRBV14 and J is TRBJ2-7; D not resolved. Germline CDR1 SGHDN, CDR2 FVKESK. The CDR3 covers 13 residues. V lost 1 base to trimming and J lost 1 base, with 5 bases between them. This CDR3 is CASSQAQSYEQYF. The CDR3 nucleotides are TGTGCCAGCAGCCAAGCGCAGTCCTACGAGCAGTACTTC.